One sample yielded the 18 T cell receptor beta chains listed below, sequenced in a study of human T cells and chemical hapten exposure. TCRdb re-called the RACE reads with MiXCR, one entry per CDR3 protein. Of about 48,000 distinct CDR3 sequences listed, over 9.5% are singletons. Stated time point: patch test 3, about 24 weeks after DPC sensitization. Treatment specified: therapeutic diphenylcyclopropenone sensitization with weekly scalp DPC. Source: whole blood, taken in connection with sensitization to the hapten diphenylcyclopropenone (DPC). The source of these receptors is a woman aged 40-49 years with alopecia areata. Some clones in this sample may be carry-over from other donors' samples.

Only a few counts were recorded for this clonotype. The chain has TRBV11-3 and TRBJ2-7; D call uncertain. The CDR3 has 14 amino acids. Trimming shortened V by 3 bases and J by 0 bases, and 9 bases separated the two germline ends. From germline, CDR1 is SGHNT and CDR2 YENEEA. The chain's CDR3 is CASSLTPSSYEQYF. In DNA, the CDR3 is TGTGCCAGCAGCTTGACCCCGAGCTCCTACGAGCAGTACTTC.

This clonotype has at least ten counts. The V call is TRBV10-3, the J call TRBJ2-1, with TRBD2 matching 11 bases. CDR3 length equals 18 residues. Germline V gene sequence: CDR1 ENHRY, CDR2 SYGVKD. After removal of 4 bases from V and 0 bases from J, the junction contained 8 bases not matched to a gene. The CDR3 is CAISGITSGGSSYNEQFF. CDR3 bases: TGTGCCATCAGTGGAATTACTAGCGGGGGAAGCTCCTACAATGAGCAGTTCTTC.

This clonotype was counted ten times or more. CDR3 protein: CASSQEKGRLNQPQHF. Written as DNA, the CDR3 is TGTGCCAGCAGCCAAGAGAAGGGACGGCTCAATCAGCCCCAGCATTTT. The rearrangement uses TRBV4-2 and TRBJ1-5, with D tentatively TRBD1 (5 bases). V was trimmed by 0 bases and J by 3 bases, leaving 12 bases between them. There are 16 residues in the CDR3. Germline CDR1 is LGHNA and CDR2 is YNFKEQ.

Only a few counts were recorded for this clonotype. The rearrangement uses TRBV6-2 or TRBV6-3 and TRBJ1-5, with D unclear. Germline CDR1 is MNHEY and CDR2 is SVGEGT. V lost 2 bases to trimming and J lost 2 bases, with 7 bases between them. This CDR3 is built from 14 residues. CDR3 in amino acids: CASSYGGGNQPQHF. CDR3 coding DNA: TGTGCCAGCAGTTACGGCGGGGGCAATCAGCCCCAGCATTTT.

This clonotype was seen many times. This chain uses TRBV5-1 with TRBJ2-2; 9 bases align to TRBD1. The germline V gene encodes CDR1 SGHRS and CDR2 YFSETQ. The CDR3 runs 17 residues. Trimming removed 6 bases from V and 5 bases from J; junction bases left unmatched: 14. The CDR3 DNA follows: TGCGCCAGCACCTCTCGAAGGGACAGGGAGGGGACCGGGGAGCTGTTTTTT. Its protein product is CASTSRRDREGTGELFF. Drawing the rest from reference TRBV5-1 and TRBJ2-2, the complete variable domain is KAGVTQTPRYLIKTRGQQVTLSCSPISGHRSVSWYQQTPGQGLQFLFEYFSETQRNKGNFPGRFSGRQFSNSRSEMNVSTLELGDSALYLCASTSRRDREGTGELFFGEGSRLTVL.

The V and J genes are TRBV7-6 and TRBJ1-5; 9 nucleotides agree with TRBD1. The length of the CDR3 is 15 residues. The trim removed 5 bases at V and 6 bases at J, leaving 8 bases unmatched. Germline values: CDR1 SGHVS, CDR2 FNYEAQ. CDR3 in DNA: TGTGCCAGCAGCCCGCTGACAGGGGGGCTTCAGCCCCAGCATTTT. This gives the protein CASSPLTGGLQPQHF.

This clonotype was counted only a few times. The chain recombines TRBV20-1 with TRBJ1-2; 7 positions agree with TRBD1. CDR3 size: 13 residues. Looked up from germline, CDR1 is DFQATT and CDR2 is SNEGSKA (reference sequence). V lost 6 bases to trimming and J lost 4 bases; unmatched junction nucleotides: 8. The CDR3 protein is CSAGGQAGYGYTF. The CDR3 DNA follows: TGCAGTGCCGGAGGACAGGCCGGCTATGGCTACACCTTC.

In its sample, this clonotype was seen many times. The chain couples TRBV14 to TRBJ2-2, with a tentative D call TRBD2 (6 bases). The CDR3 has 17 amino acids. V lost 5 bases, J lost 1 base, and 17 bases lay in between. CDR1 and CDR2 (germline): SGHDN, FVKESK. CDR3 residues: CASSFKSLAWNTGELFF. As DNA, the CDR3 is TGTGCCAGCAGCTTCAAGTCGCTAGCGTGGAACACCGGGGAGCTGTTTTTT.

This clonotype has more than one count but fewer than ten. The chain combines TRBV18 with TRBJ1-1; possible D gene TRBD1, 5 bases. This CDR3 has 15 amino acids. V dropped 3 bases and J dropped 2 bases, with 13 bases sitting between them. Germline CDR1 KGHSH, CDR2 LQKENI. The DNA for the CDR3 is TGTGCCAGCTCACCTATGCGGGGGGACAACACTGAAGCTTTCTTT. Translated: CASSPMRGDNTEAFF.

CDR3 sequence reads: CASSEAGDSTDTQYF. CDR3 DNA: TGTGCCAGCAGTGAAGCAGGGGACAGCACAGATACGCAGTATTTT. The chain joins TRBV2 to TRBJ2-3, with D tentatively TRBD1 or TRBD2 (5 bases each). V was clipped by 0 bases and J by 0 bases, with 7 bases between them. There are 15 residues in the CDR3. Germline assignment: CDR1 SNHLY and CDR2 FYNNEI.

The chain links TRBV4-3 to TRBJ2-3, with 8 nucleotides matching TRBD2. CDR3 length: 17 amino acids. The J segment lost 4 bases and the V segment lost 1 base, leaving 10 bases of the junction unmatched. Per the germline V gene, CDR1 is LGHNA and CDR2 is YSLEER. In nucleotides, the CDR3 is TGCGCCAGCAGCCAAGTCTCCGAGGCGGGGGGACCAGATACGCAGTATTTT. This encodes CASSQVSEAGGPDTQYF.

The V and J genes are TRBV6-2 or TRBV6-3 and TRBJ2-2; D is uncertain. Germline CDR1 and CDR2: MNHEY and SVGEGT. The CDR3 has 15 residues. V shed 0 bases and J shed 1 base, with 6 bases lying between them. The CDR3 DNA reads TGTGCCAGCAGTTACTCCTCAGAGAACACCGGGGAGCTGTTTTTT. It codes for CASSYSSENTGELFF.

This clonotype was observed many times. The rearrangement joins TRBV9 to TRBJ1-4, with D perhaps matching TRBD1 (5 bases). The germline V gene has CDR1 SGDLS and CDR2 YYNGEE. V lost 7 bases and J lost 3, with 16 bases in between. The CDR3 covers 15 residues. The CDR3 coding sequence is TGTGCCAGCTCAGAGACAGTGGCTTCTAATGAAAAACTGTTTTTT. It is translated as CASSETVASNEKLFF.

This clonotype was seen only a few times. This chain connects TRBV5-1 to TRBJ2-5; the D call may be TRBD1 or TRBD2 (5 bases each). The V and J ends lost 6 bases and 4 bases respectively, with 19 bases between them. This CDR3 is 15 amino acids long. Germline V lookup: CDR1 SGHRS, CDR2 YFSETQ. CDR3 DNA sequence: TGCGCCAGCAACCCGGGACCCCTCGATGGAGAGACCCAGTACTTC. Translation gives CASNPGPLDGETQYF.

The V and J genes are TRBV29-1 and TRBJ2-1; D call uncertain. The CDR3 has 14 residues. Germline CDR1 is SQVTM and CDR2 is ANQGSEA. Between the trimmed V and J ends, which lost 7 bases and 2 bases, there was a span of 15 bases. The CDR3 bases are TGCAGCGCACCACGGACGCTAACCTACAATGAGCAGTTCTTC. The encoded protein is CSAPRTLTYNEQFF.

A single count supports this clonotype. The chain links TRBV3-1 to TRBJ1-2; no definite D call. Germline V gene sequence: CDR1 LGHDT, CDR2 YNNKEL (reference sequence). The CDR3 length is 14 residues. Trimming pared 2 bases from V and 2 bases from J, leaving 9 bases between. CDR3 sequence (DNA): TGTGCCAGCAGCCAAAAGGGCCTGAACTATGGCTACACCTTC. Protein: CASSQKGLNYGYTF.

The table lists this clonotype with a count of one. J is TRBJ2-3 and V is TRBV7-2, with 9 bases lining up with TRBD1. The CDR3 runs to 15 residues. J gave up 8 bases and V 2 bases, and 8 bases lay outside the gene matches. CDR1 and CDR2 (germline): SGHTA, FQGNSA. CDR3 in amino acids: CASSLRTGVKGTQYF. CDR3 bases: TGTGCCAGCAGCTTAAGGACAGGGGTTAAGGGTACGCAGTATTTT.

This chain uses TRBV27 with TRBJ1-2; TRBD1 aligns across 7 bases. There are 13 residues in the CDR3. Germline V lookup: CDR1 MNHEY, CDR2 SMNVEV (reference sequence). With 8 bases clipped from V and 8 bases from J, the junction kept 11 bases outside the gene matches. The CDR3 region has the DNA TGTGCCAGCCGATCGACAGGGTCCGGAGGCTACACCTTC. Its translation is CASRSTGSGGYTF.